Included here is one T cell receptor beta chain sequence, with context. This sample stems from a study of CD8 T cells in Susac syndrome. In the study overall: Among the sequenced Susac syndrome patients, roughly 6 had active disease while about eight were in remission.

Reverse transcription of roughly 0.5 to 1 ug RNA was carried out with random hexamers. The authors amplified TCR beta CDR3 across 54 Vbeta and 13 Jbeta using immunoSEQ multiplex PCR. TCRdb reprocessed the immunoSEQ multiplex PCR reads via MiXCR and lists one record per CDR3 protein. This table has about 85,000 distinct CDR3 sequences, 85% to 95% appearing once. The source material was CD8+ T cells from PBMCs. The receptor comes from a human donor with Susac syndrome.

CDR3: CASSFPLGTGRAGGWGNEQFF. In nucleotides, the CDR3 is TGTGCCAGCAGCTTCCCCCTCGGGACAGGGAGGGCGGGAGGCTGGGGCAATGAGCAGTTCTTC. V is TRBV11-2 and J is TRBJ2-1; possibly TRBD1 for D (9 bases). In germline, CDR1 is SGHAT, CDR2 FQNNGV. This CDR3 region has 21 residues. V lost 3 bases and J 6 bases, leaving 33 bases between the germline ends.